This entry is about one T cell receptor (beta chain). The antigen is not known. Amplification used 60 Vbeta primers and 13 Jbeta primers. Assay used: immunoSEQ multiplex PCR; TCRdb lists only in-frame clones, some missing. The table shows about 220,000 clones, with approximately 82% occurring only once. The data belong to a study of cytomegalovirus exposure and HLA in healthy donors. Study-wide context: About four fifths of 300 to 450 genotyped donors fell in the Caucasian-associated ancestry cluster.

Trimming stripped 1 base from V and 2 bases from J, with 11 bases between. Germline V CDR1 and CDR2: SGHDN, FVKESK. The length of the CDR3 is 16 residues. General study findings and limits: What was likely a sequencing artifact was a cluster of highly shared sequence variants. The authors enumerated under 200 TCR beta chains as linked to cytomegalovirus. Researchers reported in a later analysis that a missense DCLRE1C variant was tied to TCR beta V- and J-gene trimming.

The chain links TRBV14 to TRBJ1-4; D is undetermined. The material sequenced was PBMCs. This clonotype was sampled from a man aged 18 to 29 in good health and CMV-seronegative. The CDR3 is CASSQGARRTNEKLFF. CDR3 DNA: TGTGCCAGCAGCCAAGGCGCACGGCGGACTAATGAAAAACTGTTTTTT.